This T cell receptor beta chain came from a study of blood T cell repertoires in COVID-19. Study background: From the United States, Italy and Spain came samples of acute and convalescent COVID-19. T cells, B-cell-depleted T cells, or PBMCs provided the cDNA or gDNA that served as material.

In the authors' workflow: For nucleated cells, counts were estimated from reference gene primer amplification. Assay used: immunoSEQ multiplex PCR; TCRdb lists only in-frame clones, some missing. V and J calls and clone size are copied from that table; D and trimming were computed from the DNA. This table has fewer than 200,000 clones, approximately 84% appearing once. V was cut by 6 bases and J by 5 bases, with 17 bases left in between. The length of the CDR3 is 15 residues. Germline V gene lookup returns CDR1 SNHLY and CDR2 FYNNEI. The origin of this receptor is a man aged 40-49 years who had recovered from COVID-19. This sequence joins TRBV2 and TRBJ2-1, with TRBD2 as a possible D gene (6 bases). Sequencing input: peripheral blood. The CDR3 loop is CASSAGTLRNNEQFF. For the CDR3, the DNA is TGTGCCAGCAGCGCGGGGACCCTCCGAAACAATGAGCAGTTCTTC. Full variable domain (rest looked up from reference TRBV2 and TRBJ2-1): EPEVTQTPSHQVTQMGQEVILRCVPISNHLYFYWYRQILGQKVEFLVSFYNNEISEKSEIFDDQFSVERPDGSNFTLKIRSTKLEDSAMYFCASSAGTLRNNEQFFGPGTRLTVL.